This TCR beta chain was identified in a study of T-cell reconstitution after alpha-beta-depleted transplantation in children (dated by TCRdb to the mid-2010s). For context, the study as a whole: The study quantitatively tracked T-cell immune reconstitution after TCRalphabeta/CD19-depleted allogeneic hematopoietic cell transplantation in children using TCR repertoire profiling.

Based on the germline V gene, the CDR1 and CDR2 sequences are SGHRS and YFSETQ. The V and J ends are trimmed by 0 bases and 0 bases, leaving 9 bases between them. Inclusive of the bounding cysteine and phenylalanine, the CDR3 is 15 residues long. Of the read, only the CDR3 DNA is kept; its 45 bases are in frame from base 1. The table lists this clonotype with many counts. The target of this receptor is not known. Nothing much larger sits one base from this clone, and base qualities are not available. Library generation was performed with PCR. For sequencing, an Illumina HiSeq 2500 was employed. Molecular barcoding was employed in the preparation of TCR libraries, with unique molecular identifiers being used to normalize TCRbeta repertoire quantification. TCRdb's own reprocessing of the public reads used fastp at Q25 and MiXCR and kept productive beta chains. A single entry per CDR3 protein holds the most common genes and DNA from its merged rows. For this sample there are approximately 250,000 distinct CDR3 sequences; 9.7% appear just once. The top ten hold about 5.4% of the sample.

This sequence uses TRBV5-1 and TRBJ1-1, with the D gene too uncertain to name. The sequences come from PBMCs from the stem cell graft donor, collected from the stem cell graft. The clonotype comes from a human donor who donated a stem cell graft to a child with SCID. For the CDR3, the sequence is CASSLGPGMNTEAFF. The DNA sequence reads TGCGCCAGCAGCTTGGGACCGGGGATGAACACTGAAGCTTTCTTT. Here the CDR3 is joined to the reference TRBV5-1 and TRBJ1-1 genes, and the full variable domain is: KAGVTQTPRYLIKTRGQQVTLSCSPISGHRSVSWYQQTPGQGLQFLFEYFSETQRNKGNFPGRFSGRQFSNSRSEMNVSTLELGDSALYLCASSLGPGMNTEAFFGQGTRLTVV.